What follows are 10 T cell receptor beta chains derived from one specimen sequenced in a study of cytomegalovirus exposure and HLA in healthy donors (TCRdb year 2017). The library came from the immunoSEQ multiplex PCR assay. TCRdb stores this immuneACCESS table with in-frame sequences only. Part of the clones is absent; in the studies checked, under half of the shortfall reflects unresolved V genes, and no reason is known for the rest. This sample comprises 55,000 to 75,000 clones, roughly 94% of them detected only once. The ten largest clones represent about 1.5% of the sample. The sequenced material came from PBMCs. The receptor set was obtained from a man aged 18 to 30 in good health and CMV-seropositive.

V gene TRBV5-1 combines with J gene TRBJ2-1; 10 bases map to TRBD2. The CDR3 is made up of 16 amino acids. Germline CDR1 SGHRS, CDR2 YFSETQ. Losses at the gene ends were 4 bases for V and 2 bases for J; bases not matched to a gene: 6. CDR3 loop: CASSRTSGDPYNEQFF. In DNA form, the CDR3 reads TGCGCCAGCAGCCGAACTAGCGGGGACCCCTACAATGAGCAGTTCTTC.

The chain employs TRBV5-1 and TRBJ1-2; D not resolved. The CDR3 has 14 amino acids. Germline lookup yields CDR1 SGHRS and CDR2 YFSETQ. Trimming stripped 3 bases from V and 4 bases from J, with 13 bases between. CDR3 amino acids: CASSSGQARYGYTF. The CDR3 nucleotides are TGCGCCAGCAGCTCCGGCCAGGCTCGCTATGGCTACACCTTC.

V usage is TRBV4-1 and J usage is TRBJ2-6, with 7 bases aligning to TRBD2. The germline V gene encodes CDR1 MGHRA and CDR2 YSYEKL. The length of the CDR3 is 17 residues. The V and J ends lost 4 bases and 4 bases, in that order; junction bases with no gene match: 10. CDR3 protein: CASSRGRDSTGANVLTF. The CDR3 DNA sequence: TGCGCCAGCAGCCGAGGGAGGGACTCAACGGGGGCCAACGTCCTGACTTTC.

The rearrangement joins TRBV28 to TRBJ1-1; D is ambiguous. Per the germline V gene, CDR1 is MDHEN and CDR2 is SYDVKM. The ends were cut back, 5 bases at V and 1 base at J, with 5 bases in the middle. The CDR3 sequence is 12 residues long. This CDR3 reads CASSEGNTEAFF. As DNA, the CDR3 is TGTGCCAGCAGTGAGGGGAACACTGAAGCTTTCTTT.

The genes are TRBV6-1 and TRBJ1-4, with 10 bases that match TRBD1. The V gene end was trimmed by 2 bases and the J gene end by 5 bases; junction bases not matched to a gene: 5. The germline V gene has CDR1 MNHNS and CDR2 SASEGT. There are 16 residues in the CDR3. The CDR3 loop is CASSETPGQGNEKLFF. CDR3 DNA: TGTGCCAGCAGTGAAACCCCGGGACAGGGGAATGAAAAACTGTTTTTT.

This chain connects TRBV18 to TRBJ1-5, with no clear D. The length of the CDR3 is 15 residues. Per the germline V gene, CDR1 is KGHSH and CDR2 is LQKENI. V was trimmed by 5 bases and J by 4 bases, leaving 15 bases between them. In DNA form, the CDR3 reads TGTGCCAGCTCATCCGAGGTGGGGAGAAATCAGCCCCAGCATTTT. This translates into CASSSEVGRNQPQHF.

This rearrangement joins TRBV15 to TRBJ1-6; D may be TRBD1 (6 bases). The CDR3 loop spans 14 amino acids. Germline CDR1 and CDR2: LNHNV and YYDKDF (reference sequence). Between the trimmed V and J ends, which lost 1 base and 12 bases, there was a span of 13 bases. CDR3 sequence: CATSRGTVRGPLHF. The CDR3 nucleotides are TGTGCCACCAGCAGAGGGACAGTCCGGGGACCCCTCCACTTT.

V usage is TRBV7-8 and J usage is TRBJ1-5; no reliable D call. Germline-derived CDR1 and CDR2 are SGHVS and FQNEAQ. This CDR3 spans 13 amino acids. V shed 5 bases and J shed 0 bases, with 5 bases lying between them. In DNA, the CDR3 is TGTGCCAGCAGCCGGGATAGCAATCAGCCCCAGCATTTT. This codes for CASSRDSNQPQHF.

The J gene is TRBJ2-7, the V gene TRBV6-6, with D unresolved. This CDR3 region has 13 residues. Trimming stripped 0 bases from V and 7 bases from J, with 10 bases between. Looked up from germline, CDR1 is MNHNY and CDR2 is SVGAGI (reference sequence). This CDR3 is CASSYSPGEEQYF. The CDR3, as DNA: TGTGCCAGCAGTTACTCCCCGGGTGAGGAGCAGTACTTC.

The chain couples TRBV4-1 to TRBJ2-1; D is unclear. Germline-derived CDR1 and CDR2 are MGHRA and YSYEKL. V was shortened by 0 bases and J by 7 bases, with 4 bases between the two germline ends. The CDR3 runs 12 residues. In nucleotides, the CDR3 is TGCGCCAGCAGCCAAGATCTTAATGAGCAGTTCTTC. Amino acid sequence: CASSQDLNEQFF.